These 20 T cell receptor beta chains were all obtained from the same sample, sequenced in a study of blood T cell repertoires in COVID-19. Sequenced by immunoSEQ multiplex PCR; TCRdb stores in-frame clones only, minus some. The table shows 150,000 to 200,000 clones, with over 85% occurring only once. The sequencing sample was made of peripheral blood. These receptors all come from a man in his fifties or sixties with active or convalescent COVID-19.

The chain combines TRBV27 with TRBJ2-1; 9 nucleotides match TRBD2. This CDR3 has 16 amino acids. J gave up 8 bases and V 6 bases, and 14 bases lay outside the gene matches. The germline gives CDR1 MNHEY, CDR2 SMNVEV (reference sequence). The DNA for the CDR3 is TGTGCCAGCAGGGAGGGACTAGCTGGTCCGATCGATGAGCAGTTCTTC. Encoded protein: CASREGLAGPIDEQFF.

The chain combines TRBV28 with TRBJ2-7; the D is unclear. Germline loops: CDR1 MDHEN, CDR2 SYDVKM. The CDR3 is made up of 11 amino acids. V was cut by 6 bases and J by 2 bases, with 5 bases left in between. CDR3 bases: TGTGCCAGCAGCCGTACCTACGAGCAGTACTTC. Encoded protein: CASSRTYEQYF.

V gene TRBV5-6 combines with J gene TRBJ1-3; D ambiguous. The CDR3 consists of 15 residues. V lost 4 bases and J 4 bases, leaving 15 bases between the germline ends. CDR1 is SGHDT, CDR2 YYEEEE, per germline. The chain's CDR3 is CASSGYSGSGNTIYF. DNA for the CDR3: TGTGCCAGCAGCGGATACAGTGGGTCCGGAAACACCATATATTTT.

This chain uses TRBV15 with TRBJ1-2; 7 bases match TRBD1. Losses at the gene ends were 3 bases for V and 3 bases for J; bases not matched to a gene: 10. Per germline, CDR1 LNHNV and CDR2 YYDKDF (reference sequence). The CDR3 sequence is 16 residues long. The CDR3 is CATSRGGQAGYYGYTF. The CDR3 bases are TGTGCCACCAGCAGGGGTGGACAGGCCGGGTACTATGGCTACACCTTC. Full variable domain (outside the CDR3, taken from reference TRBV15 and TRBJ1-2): DAMVIQNPRYQVTQFGKPVTLSCSQTLNHNVMYWYQQKSSQAPKLLFHYYDKDFNNEADTPDNFQSRRPNTSFCFLDIRSPGLGDTAMYLCATSRGGQAGYYGYTFGSGTRLTVV.

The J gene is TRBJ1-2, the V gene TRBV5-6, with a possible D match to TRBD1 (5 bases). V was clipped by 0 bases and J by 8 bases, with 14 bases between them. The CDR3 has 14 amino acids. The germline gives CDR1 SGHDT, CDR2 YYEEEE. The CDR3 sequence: CASSLASRASGYTF. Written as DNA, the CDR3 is TGTGCCAGCAGCTTGGCCAGCAGGGCGAGCGGCTACACCTTC. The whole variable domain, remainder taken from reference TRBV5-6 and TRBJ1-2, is DAGVTQSPTHLIKTRGQQVTLRCSPKSGHDTVSWYQQALGQGPQFIFQYYEEEERQRGNFPDRFSGHQFPNYSSELNVNALLLGDSALYLCASSLASRASGYTFGSGTRLTVV.

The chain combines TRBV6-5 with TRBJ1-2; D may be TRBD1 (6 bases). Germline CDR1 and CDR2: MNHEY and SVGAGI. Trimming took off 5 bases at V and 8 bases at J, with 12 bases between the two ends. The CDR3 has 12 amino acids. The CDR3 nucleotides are TGTGCCAGCAGTCCCCAGGGGCGCGGCTACACCTTC. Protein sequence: CASSPQGRGYTF.

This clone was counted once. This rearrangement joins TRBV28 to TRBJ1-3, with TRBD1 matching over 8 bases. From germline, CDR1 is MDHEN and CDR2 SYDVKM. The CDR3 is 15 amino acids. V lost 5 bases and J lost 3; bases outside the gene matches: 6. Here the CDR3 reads CASSRTGTGGNTIYF. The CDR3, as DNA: TGTGCCAGCAGTCGGACAGGGACGGGTGGAAACACCATATATTTT. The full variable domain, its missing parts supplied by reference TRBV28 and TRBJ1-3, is DVKVTQSSRYLVKRTGEKVFLECVQDMDHENMFWYRQDPGLGLRLIYFSYDVKMKEKGDIPEGYSVSREKKERFSLILESASTNQTSMYLCASSRTGTGGNTIYFGEGSWLTVV.

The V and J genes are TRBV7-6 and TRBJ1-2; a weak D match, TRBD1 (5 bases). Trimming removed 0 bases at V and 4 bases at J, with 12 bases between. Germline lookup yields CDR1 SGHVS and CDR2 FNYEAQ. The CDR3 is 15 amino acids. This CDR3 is CASSLAEDRAYGYTF. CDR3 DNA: TGTGCCAGCAGCTTAGCGGAAGACAGAGCCTATGGCTACACCTTC.

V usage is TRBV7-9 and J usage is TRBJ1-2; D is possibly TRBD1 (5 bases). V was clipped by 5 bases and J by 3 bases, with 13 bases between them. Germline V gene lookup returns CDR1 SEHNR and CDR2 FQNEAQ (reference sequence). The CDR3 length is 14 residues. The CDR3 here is CASSPIGGYYGYTF. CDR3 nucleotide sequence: TGTGCCAGCAGCCCCATCGGGGGGTACTATGGCTACACCTTC.

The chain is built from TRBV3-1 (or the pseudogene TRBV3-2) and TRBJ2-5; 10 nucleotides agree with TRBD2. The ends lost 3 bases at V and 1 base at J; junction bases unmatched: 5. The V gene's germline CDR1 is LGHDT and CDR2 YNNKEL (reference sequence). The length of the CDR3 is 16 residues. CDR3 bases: TGTGCCAGCAGCCAGTCTTGGACTAGCGGCCAAGAGACCCAGTACTTC. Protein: CASSQSWTSGQETQYF.

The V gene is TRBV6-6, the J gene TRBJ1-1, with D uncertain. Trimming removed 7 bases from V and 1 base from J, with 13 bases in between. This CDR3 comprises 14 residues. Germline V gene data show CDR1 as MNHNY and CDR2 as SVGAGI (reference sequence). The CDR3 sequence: CASNGRTANTEAFF. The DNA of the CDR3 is TGTGCCAGCAATGGGAGGACGGCGAACACTGAAGCTTTCTTT.

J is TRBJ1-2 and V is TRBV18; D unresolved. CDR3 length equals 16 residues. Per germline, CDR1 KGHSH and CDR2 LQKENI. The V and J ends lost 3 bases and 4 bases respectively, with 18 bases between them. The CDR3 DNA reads TGTGCCAGCTCACCTCCTCTGGGCCAGGATATCTATGGCTACACCTTC. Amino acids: CASSPPLGQDIYGYTF.

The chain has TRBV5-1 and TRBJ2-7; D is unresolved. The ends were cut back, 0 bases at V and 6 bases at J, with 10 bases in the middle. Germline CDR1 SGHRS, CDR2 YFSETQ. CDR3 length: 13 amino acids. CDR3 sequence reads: CASSLVPGGEQYF. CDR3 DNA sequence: TGCGCCAGCAGCTTGGTACCGGGTGGCGAGCAGTACTTC. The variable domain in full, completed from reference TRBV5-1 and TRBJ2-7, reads KAGVTQTPRYLIKTRGQQVTLSCSPISGHRSVSWYQQTPGQGLQFLFEYFSETQRNKGNFPGRFSGRQFSNSRSEMNVSTLELGDSALYLCASSLVPGGEQYFGPGTRLTVT.

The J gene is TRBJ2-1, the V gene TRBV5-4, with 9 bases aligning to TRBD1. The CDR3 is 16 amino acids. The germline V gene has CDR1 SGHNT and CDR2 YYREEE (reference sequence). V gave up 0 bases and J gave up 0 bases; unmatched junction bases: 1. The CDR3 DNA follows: TGTGCCAGCAGCTTGGTGGGACAGGGCTCCTACAATGAGCAGTTCTTC. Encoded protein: CASSLVGQGSYNEQFF. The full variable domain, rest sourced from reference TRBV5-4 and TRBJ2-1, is ETGVTQSPTHLIKTRGQQVTLRCSSQSGHNTVSWYQQALGQGPQFIFQYYREEENGRGNFPPRFSGLQFPNYSSELNVNALELDDSALYLCASSLVGQGSYNEQFFGPGTRLTVL.

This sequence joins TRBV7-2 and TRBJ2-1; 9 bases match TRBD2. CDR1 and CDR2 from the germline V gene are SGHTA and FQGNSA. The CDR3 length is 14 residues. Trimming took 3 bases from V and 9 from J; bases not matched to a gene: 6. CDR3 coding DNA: TGTGCCAGCAGCTTGGCGGGAGGGCCTTTTGAGCAGTTCTTC. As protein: CASSLAGGPFEQFF. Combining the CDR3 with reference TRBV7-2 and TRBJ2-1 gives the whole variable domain GAGVSQSPSNKVTEKGKDVELRCDPISGHTALYWYRQSLGQGLEFLIYFQGNSAPDKSGLPSDRFSAERTGGSVSTLTIQRTQQEDSAVYLCASSLAGGPFEQFFGPGTRLTVL.

For the CDR3, the DNA is TGTGCCATCAGTGAGTCGGCAGGGGAGACGGTTTGGGCCAAAAACATTCAGTACTTC. This sequence encodes CAISESAGETVWAKNIQYF. The V and J genes are TRBV10-3 and TRBJ2-4; D perhaps matches TRBD1 (6 bases). Trimming shortened V by 0 bases and J by 1 base, and 19 bases separated the two germline ends. The V gene's germline CDR1 is ENHRY and CDR2 SYGVKD. The CDR3 is 19 amino acids.

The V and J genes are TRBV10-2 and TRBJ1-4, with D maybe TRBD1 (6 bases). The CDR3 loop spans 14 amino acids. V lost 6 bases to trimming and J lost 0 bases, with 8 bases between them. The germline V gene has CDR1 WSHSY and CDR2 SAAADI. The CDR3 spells CASRDSATNEKLFF. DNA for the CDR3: TGCGCCAGCAGGGACAGTGCAACTAATGAAAAACTGTTTTTT.

The CDR3 loop is CATTSQDRAGNQPQHF. The CDR3 DNA reads TGTGCCACCACCTCCCAGGACAGGGCGGGCAATCAGCCCCAGCATTTT. This chain connects TRBV19 to TRBJ1-5, with 8 bases identical to TRBD1. Germline V gene data show CDR1 as LNHDA and CDR2 as SQIVND (reference sequence). The ends lost 10 bases at V and 2 bases at J; junction bases unmatched: 13. There are 16 residues in the CDR3.

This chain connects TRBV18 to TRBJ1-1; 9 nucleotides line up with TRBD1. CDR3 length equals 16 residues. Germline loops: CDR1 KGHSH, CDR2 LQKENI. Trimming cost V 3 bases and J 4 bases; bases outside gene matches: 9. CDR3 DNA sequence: TGTGCCAGCTCACCTAGGGAGGGACAGGGTCTCACTGAAGCTTTCTTT. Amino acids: CASSPREGQGLTEAFF.

Here the CDR3 DNA reads TGTGCCAGTAGTACGGACAGGGGACTTAATGAAAAACTGTTTTTT. Amino acids: CASSTDRGLNEKLFF. This chain joins TRBV19 and TRBJ1-4; 9 bases are shared with TRBD1. The CDR3 consists of 15 residues. Germline V gives CDR1 LNHDA, CDR2 SQIVND (reference sequence). V dropped 4 bases and J dropped 4; count of bases not matched to a gene: 4.